By proportion, the clone carrying this TCR beta chain is medium-sized. Indicated time point: sample taken at primary tumor resection. The length of the CDR3 is 16 residues. Germline CDR1 and CDR2: GTSNPN and SVGIG (reference sequence). V was cut by 7 bases and J by 0 bases, with 20 bases left in between. The sample is drawn from a study of spatial heterogeneity in lung cancer. TCRdb used MiXCR to reprocess the 5' RACE reads, holding one entry per CDR3 protein. The data contain around 760 distinct CDR3 sequences, about 15% of them singletons. This sequence joins TRBV30 and TRBJ2-3; tentatively, D is TRBD2 (6 bases). The TCR was taken from a male donor with early-stage non-small cell lung cancer. Sequencing was performed on normal lung tissue next to the tumor, taken at surgery. The CDR3 DNA sequence: TGTGCCTCAAAACCACTAGCCCTATCTAGCACAGATACGCAGTATTTT. Translating it yields CASKPLALSSTDTQYF. Supplemented by reference TRBV30 and TRBJ2-3, the full variable domain reads SQTIHQWPATLVQPVGSPLSLECTVEGTSNPNLYWYRQAAGRGLQLLFYSVGIGQISSEVPQNLSASRPQDRQFILSSKKLLLSDSGFYLCASKPLALSSTDTQYFGPGTRLTVL.